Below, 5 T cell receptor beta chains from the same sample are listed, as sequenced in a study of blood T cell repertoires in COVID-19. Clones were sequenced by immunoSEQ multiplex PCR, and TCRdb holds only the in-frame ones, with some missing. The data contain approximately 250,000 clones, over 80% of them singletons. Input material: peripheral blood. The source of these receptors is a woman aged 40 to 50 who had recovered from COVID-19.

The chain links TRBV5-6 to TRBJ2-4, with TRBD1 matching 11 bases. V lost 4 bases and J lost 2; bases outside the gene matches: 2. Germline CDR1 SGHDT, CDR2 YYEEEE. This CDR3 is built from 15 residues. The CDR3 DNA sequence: TGTGCCAGCAGCCGGGACAGGGGGTCCAAAAACATTCAGTACTTC. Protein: CASSRDRGSKNIQYF.

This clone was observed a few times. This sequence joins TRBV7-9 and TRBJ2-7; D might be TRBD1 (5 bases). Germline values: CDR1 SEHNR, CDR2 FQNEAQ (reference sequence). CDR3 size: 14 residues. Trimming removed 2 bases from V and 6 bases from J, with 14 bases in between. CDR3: CASSLTTVAREQYF. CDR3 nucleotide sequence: TGTGCCAGCAGCTTAACGACAGTGGCCCGCGAGCAGTACTTC.

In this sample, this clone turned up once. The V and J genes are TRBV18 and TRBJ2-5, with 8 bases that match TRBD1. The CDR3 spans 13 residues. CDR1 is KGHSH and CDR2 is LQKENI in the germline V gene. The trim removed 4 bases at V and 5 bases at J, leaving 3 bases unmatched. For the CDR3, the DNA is TGTGCCAGCTCACGACAGGGGTCCGAGACCCAGTACTTC. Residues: CASSRQGSETQYF.

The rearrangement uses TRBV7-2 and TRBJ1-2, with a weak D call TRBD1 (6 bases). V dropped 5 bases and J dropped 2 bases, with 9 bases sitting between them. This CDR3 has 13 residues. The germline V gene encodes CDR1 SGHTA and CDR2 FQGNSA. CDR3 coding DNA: TGTGCCAGCAGCACTCAGGGGAACTATGGCTACACCTTC. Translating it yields CASSTQGNYGYTF.

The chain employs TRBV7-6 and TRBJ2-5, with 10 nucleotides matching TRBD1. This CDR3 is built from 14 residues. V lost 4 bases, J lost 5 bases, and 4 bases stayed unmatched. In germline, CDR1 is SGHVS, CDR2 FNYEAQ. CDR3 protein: CASSSGQGVETQYF. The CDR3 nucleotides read TGTGCCAGCAGCTCCGGACAGGGGGTTGAGACCCAGTACTTC.